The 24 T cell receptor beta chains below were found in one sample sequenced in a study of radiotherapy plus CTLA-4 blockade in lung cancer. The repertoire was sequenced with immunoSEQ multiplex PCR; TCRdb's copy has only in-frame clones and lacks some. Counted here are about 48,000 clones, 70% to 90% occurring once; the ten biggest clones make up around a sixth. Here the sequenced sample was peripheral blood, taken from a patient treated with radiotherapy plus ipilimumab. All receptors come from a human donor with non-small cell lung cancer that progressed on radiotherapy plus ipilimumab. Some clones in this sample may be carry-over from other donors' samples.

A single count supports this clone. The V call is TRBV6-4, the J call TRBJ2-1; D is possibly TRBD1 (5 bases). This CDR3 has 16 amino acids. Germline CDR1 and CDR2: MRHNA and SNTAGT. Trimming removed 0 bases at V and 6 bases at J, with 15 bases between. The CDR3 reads CASSDSGRASVNEQFF. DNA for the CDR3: TGTGCCAGCAGTGACTCGGGCAGGGCTTCGGTCAATGAGCAGTTCTTC.

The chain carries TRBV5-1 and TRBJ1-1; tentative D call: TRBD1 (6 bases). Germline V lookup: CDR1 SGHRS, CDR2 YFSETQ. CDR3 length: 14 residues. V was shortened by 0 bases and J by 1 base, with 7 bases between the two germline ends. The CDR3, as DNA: TGCGCCAGCAGCTTGGGAGGGGGGAACACTGAAGCTTTCTTT. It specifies CASSLGGGNTEAFF.

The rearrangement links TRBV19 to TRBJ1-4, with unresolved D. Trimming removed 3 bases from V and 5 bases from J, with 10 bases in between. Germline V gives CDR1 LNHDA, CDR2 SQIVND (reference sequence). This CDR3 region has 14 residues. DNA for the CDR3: TGTGCCAGTAGTATTCCCGGGGAGAATGAAAAACTGTTTTTT. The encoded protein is CASSIPGENEKLFF. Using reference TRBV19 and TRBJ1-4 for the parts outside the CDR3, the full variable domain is DGGITQSPKYLFRKEGQNVTLSCEQNLNHDAMYWYRQDPGQGLRLIYYSQIVNDFQKGDIAEGYSVSREKKESFPLTVTSAQKNPTAFYLCASSIPGENEKLFFGSGTQLSVL.

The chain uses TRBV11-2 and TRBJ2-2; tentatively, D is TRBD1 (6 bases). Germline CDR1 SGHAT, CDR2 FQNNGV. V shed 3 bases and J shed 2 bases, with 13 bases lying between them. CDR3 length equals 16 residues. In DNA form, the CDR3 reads TGTGCCAGCAGCTTTCAAACAGGGAGTAACACCGGGGAGCTGTTTTTT. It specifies CASSFQTGSNTGELFF. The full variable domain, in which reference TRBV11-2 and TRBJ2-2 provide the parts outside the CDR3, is EAGVAQSPRYKIIEKRQSVAFWCNPISGHATLYWYQQILGQGPKLLIQFQNNGVVDDSQLPKDRFSAERLKGVDSTLKIQPAKLEDSAVYLCASSFQTGSNTGELFFGEGSRLTVL.

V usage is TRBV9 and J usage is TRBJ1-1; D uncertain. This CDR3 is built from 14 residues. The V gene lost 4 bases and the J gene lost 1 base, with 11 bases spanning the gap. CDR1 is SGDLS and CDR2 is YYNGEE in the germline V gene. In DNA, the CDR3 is TGTGCCAGCAGCCTTTCACAGACGAACACTGAAGCTTTCTTT. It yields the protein CASSLSQTNTEAFF.

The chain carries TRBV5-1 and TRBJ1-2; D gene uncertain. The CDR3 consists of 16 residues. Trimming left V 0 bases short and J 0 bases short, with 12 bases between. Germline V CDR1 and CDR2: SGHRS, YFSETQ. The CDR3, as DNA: TGCGCCAGCAGCTTGGCCCTAACGGTCGCTAACTATGGCTACACCTTC. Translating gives CASSLALTVANYGYTF.

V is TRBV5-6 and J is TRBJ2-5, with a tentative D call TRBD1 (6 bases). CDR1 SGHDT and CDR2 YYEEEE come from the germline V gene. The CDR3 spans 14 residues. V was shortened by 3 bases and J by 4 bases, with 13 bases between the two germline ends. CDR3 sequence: CASSWFGQRETQYF. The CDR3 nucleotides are TGTGCCAGCAGCTGGTTCGGACAGAGAGAGACCCAGTACTTC.

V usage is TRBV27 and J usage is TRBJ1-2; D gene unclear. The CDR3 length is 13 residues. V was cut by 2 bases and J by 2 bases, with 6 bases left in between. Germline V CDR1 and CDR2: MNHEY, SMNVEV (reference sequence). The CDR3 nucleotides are TGTGCCAGCAGTTTAGGCCGAAACTATGGCTACACCTTC. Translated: CASSLGRNYGYTF.

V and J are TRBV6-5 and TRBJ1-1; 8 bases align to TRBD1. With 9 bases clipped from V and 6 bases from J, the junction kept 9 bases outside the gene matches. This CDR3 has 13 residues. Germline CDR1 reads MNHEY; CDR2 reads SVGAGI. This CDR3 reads CASEDRARAEAFF. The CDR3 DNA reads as TGTGCCAGTGAGGACAGGGCGAGGGCTGAAGCTTTCTTT.

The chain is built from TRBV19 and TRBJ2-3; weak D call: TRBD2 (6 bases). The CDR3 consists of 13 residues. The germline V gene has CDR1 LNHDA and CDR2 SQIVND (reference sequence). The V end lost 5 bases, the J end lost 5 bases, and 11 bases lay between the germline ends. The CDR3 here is CASSRGWRDTQYF. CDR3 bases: TGTGCCAGTAGTCGGGGGTGGCGAGATACGCAGTATTTT. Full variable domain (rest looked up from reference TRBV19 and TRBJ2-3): DGGITQSPKYLFRKEGQNVTLSCEQNLNHDAMYWYRQDPGQGLRLIYYSQIVNDFQKGDIAEGYSVSREKKESFPLTVTSAQKNPTAFYLCASSRGWRDTQYFGPGTRLTVL.

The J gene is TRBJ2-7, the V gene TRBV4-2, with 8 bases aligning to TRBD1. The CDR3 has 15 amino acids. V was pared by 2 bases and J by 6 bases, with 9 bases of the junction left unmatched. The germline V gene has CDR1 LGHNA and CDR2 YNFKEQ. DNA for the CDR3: TGTGCCAGCAGCCAAAGGACAGGGTTAACGACCGAGCAGTACTTC. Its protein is CASSQRTGLTTEQYF.

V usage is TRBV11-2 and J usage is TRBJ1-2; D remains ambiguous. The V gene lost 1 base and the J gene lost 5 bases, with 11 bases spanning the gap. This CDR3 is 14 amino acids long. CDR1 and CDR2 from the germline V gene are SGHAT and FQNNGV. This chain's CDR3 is CASSLGAREYGYTF. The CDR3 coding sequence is TGTGCCAGCAGCTTAGGGGCGCGGGAATATGGCTACACCTTC. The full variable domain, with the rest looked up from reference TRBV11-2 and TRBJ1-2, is EAGVAQSPRYKIIEKRQSVAFWCNPISGHATLYWYQQILGQGPKLLIQFQNNGVVDDSQLPKDRFSAERLKGVDSTLKIQPAKLEDSAVYLCASSLGAREYGYTFGSGTRLTVV.

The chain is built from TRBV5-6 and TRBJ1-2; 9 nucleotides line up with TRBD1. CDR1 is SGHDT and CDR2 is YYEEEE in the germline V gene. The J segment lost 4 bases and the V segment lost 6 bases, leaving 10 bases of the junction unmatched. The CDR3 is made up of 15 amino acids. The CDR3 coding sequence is TGTGCCAGCACCCGGGACAGGGACTCGCGCTATGGCTACACCTTC. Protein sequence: CASTRDRDSRYGYTF.

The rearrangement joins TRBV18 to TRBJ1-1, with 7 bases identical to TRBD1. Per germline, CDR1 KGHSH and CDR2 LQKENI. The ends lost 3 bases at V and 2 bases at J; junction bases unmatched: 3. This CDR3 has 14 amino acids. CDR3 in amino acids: CASSPGDSNTEAFF. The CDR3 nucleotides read TGTGCCAGCTCACCGGGGGACAGCAACACTGAAGCTTTCTTT.

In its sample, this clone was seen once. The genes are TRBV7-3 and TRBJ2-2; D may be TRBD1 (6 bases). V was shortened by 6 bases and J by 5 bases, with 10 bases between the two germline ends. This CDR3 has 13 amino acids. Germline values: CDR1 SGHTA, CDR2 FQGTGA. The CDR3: CASSKQGTGELFF. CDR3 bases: TGTGCCAGCAGTAAGCAGGGGACCGGGGAGCTGTTTTTT. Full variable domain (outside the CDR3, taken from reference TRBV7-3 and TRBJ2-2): GAGVSQTPSNKVTEKGKYVELRCDPISGHTALYWYRQSLGQGPEFLIYFQGTGAADDSGLPNDRFFAVRPEGSVSTLKIQRTERGDSAVYLCASSKQGTGELFFGEGSRLTVL.

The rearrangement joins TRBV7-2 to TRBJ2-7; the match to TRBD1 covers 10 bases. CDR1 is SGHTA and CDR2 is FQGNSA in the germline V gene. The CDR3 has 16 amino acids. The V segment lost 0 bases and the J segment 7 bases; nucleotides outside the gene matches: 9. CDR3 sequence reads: CASSLAWTGGYSEQYF. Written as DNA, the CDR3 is TGTGCCAGCAGCTTAGCGTGGACAGGGGGGTACAGTGAGCAGTACTTC.

Here the CDR3 reads CASGGGTQLYNEQFF. The CDR3, as DNA: TGTGCCAGCGGCGGGGGGACGCAGCTTTACAATGAGCAGTTCTTC. The chain recombines TRBV28 with TRBJ2-1, with 8 positions matching TRBD2. Germline CDR1 MDHEN, CDR2 SYDVKM. The V segment lost 8 bases and the J segment 4 bases; nucleotides outside the gene matches: 10. The CDR3 sequence is 15 residues long.

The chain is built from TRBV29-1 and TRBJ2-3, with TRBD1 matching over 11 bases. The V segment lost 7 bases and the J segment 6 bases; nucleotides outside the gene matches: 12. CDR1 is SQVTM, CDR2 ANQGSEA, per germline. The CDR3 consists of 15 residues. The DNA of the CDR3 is TGCAGCGCACAACCGGGACAGGGGGGCTACGATACGCAGTATTTT. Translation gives CSAQPGQGGYDTQYF.

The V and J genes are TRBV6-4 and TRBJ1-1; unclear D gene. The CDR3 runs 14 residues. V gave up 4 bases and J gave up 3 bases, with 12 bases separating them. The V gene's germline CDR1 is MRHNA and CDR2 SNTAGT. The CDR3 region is CASSVRVGDTEAFF. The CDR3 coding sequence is TGTGCCAGCAGTGTCCGGGTGGGTGACACTGAAGCTTTCTTT.

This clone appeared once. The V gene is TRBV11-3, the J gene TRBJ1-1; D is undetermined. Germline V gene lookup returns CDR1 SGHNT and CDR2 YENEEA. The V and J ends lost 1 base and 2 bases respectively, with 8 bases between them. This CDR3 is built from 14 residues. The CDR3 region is CASSLAADNTEAFF. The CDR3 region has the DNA TGTGCCAGCAGCTTAGCGGCGGATAACACTGAAGCTTTCTTT.

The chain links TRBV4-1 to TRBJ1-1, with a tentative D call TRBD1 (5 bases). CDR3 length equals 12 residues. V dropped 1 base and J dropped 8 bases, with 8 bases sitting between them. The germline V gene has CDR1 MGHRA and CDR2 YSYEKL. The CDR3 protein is CASSQGEGEAFF. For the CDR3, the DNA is TGCGCCAGCAGCCAAGGGGAGGGGGAAGCTTTCTTT.

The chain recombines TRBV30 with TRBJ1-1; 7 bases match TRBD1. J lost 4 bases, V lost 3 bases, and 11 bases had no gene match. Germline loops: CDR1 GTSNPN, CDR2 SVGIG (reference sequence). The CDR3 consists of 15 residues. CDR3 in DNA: TGTGCCTGGAGGGCCCGGGACAGAAAGGTCACTGAAGCTTTCTTT. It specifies CAWRARDRKVTEAFF.

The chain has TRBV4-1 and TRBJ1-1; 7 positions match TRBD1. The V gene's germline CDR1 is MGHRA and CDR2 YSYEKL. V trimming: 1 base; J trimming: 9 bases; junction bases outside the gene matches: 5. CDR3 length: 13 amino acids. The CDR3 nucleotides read TGCGCCAGCAGCCAAGGGGCAGGGGGGAAAGCTTTCTTT. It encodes CASSQGAGGKAFF.

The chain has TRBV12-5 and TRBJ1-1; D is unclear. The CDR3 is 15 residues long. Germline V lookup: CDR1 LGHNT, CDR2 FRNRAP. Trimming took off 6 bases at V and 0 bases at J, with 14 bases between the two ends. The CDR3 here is CASGLTGVMNTEAFF. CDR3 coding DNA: TGTGCTAGTGGCCTGACGGGAGTTATGAACACTGAAGCTTTCTTT.